These 19 T cell receptor beta chains share one sample of origin, sequenced in a study of T-cell reconstitution after alpha-beta-depleted transplantation in children. Preparation of the TCRbeta library used unique molecular identifiers. TCRdb reprocessed the PCR reads with MiXCR, giving one entry per CDR3 protein. The sample includes 550,000 to 600,000 distinct CDR3 sequences, under 30% of them seen just once. The material was PBMCs, mostly from graft donor cells, obtained 360 days after TCRalphabeta/CD19-depleted stem cell transplant. All receptors derive from a boy in the first two years of life who had a stem cell transplant for acute myeloid leukemia, so the T cells may come from the graft donor.

This clonotype appeared many times. The chain recombines TRBV29-1 with TRBJ2-1, with D possibly being TRBD2 (6 bases). The V gene's germline CDR1 is SQVTM and CDR2 ANQGSEA. There are 11 residues in the CDR3. The V gene lost 7 bases and the J gene lost 7 bases, with 11 bases spanning the gap. CDR3 sequence (DNA): TGCAGCGGGGACGGAGGGAATGAGCAGTTCTTC. This codes for CSGDGGNEQFF.

This clonotype was detected ten times or more. The CDR3, as DNA: TGCAGTGCCGGGACTAGCCAAGAGACCCAGTACTTC. This encodes CSAGTSQETQYF. J is TRBJ2-5 and V is TRBV20-1; 8 bases are shared with TRBD2. The CDR3 loop spans 12 amino acids. Germline V gene sequence: CDR1 DFQATT, CDR2 SNEGSKA (reference sequence). The V and J ends lost 6 bases and 1 base, in that order; junction bases with no gene match: 1.

The sample holds many counts of this clonotype. The chain combines TRBV7-9 with TRBJ2-7; D possibly matches TRBD1 or TRBD2 (6 bases each). The V and J ends lost 7 bases and 4 bases respectively, with 23 bases between them. CDR1 is SEHNR, CDR2 FQNEAQ, per germline (reference sequence). The CDR3 is 16 amino acids. The CDR3 DNA reads as TGTGCCAGCACTCATCGGGGGCAGCGGCTGGATTACGAGCAGTACGTC. Translation: CASTHRGQRLDYEQYV.

V is TRBV29-1 and J is TRBJ2-7; D not certain. V lost 0 bases and J lost 7, with 7 bases in between. This CDR3 comprises 11 residues. Germline CDR1 reads SQVTM; CDR2 reads ANQGSEA. CDR3 residues: CSVEDSGEQYF. CDR3 DNA: TGCAGCGTTGAAGATTCTGGGGAGCAGTACTTC.

This clonotype was recorded at least ten times. The chain links TRBV3-1 to TRBJ2-5; perhaps TRBD1 as D (5 bases). V was clipped by 2 bases and J by 4 bases, with 11 bases between them. The CDR3 totals 14 residues. CDR1 is LGHDT, CDR2 YNNKEL, per germline (reference sequence). DNA of the CDR3: TGTGCCAGCAGCCAACCGCCGCAGGGAGAGACCCAGTACTTC. Its protein product is CASSQPPQGETQYF.

This chain joins TRBV5-6 and TRBJ2-2, with TRBD1 as a possible D gene (5 bases). V lost 4 bases and J 1 base, leaving 17 bases between the germline ends. The germline V gene encodes CDR1 SGHDT and CDR2 YYEEEE. The CDR3 is 17 residues long. The CDR3 here is CASSLQMADRNTGELFF. The CDR3 DNA reads as TGTGCCAGCAGCCTACAGATGGCCGACAGGAACACCGGGGAGCTGTTTTTT.

This clonotype was counted a few times. This sequence joins TRBV6-5 and TRBJ2-7; no clear D gene. This CDR3 region has 15 residues. The germline V gene has CDR1 MNHEY and CDR2 SVGAGI. V gave up 4 bases and J gave up 1 base, with 14 bases separating them. The CDR3 protein is CASSSLRPLSYEQYF. The CDR3 DNA is TGTGCCAGCAGTTCACTCAGGCCCCTGTCCTACGAGCAGTACTTC.

The chain has TRBV6-1 and TRBJ2-5; D possibly uses TRBD1 or TRBD2 (5 bases each). Germline lookup yields CDR1 MNHNS and CDR2 SASEGT. CDR3 length: 17 amino acids. Trimming removed 3 bases at V and 7 bases at J, with 24 bases between. The CDR3 region has the DNA TGTGCCAGCAGTGACTGGGACCCACTCCAAAGTGGTGGGACCCAGTACTTC. Amino acid sequence: CASSDWDPLQSGGTQYF.

The chain links TRBV20-1 to TRBJ1-3; D is uncertain. V was cut by 4 bases and J by 4 bases, with 14 bases left in between. The V gene's germline CDR1 is DFQATT and CDR2 SNEGSKA (reference sequence). The CDR3 sequence is 14 residues long. Here the CDR3 DNA reads TGCAGTGCTATCACTGGACCATCCGGAAACACCATATATTTT. Encoded protein: CSAITGPSGNTIYF.

The rearrangement uses TRBV5-1 and TRBJ2-1, with TRBD1 identical over 8 bases. Germline V lookup: CDR1 SGHRS, CDR2 YFSETQ. The CDR3 runs to 15 residues. With V trimmed by 2 bases and J by 4 bases, 5 bases remained unmatched. The CDR3 sequence: CASSFRQGIYNEQFF. In DNA, the CDR3 is TGCGCCAGCAGCTTCCGACAGGGGATTTACAATGAGCAGTTCTTC.

The rearrangement joins TRBV29-1 to TRBJ2-5; the D is unclear. This CDR3 contains 13 residues. V was clipped by 6 bases and J by 2 bases, with 13 bases between them. The germline gives CDR1 SQVTM, CDR2 ANQGSEA. CDR3 sequence: CSVQGRMQETQYF. The CDR3 nucleotides are TGCAGCGTCCAAGGCCGGATGCAAGAGACCCAGTACTTC.

This clonotype has at least ten counts. The genes are TRBV5-6 and TRBJ1-3, with 8 bases matching TRBD1. The CDR3 covers 16 residues. V was pared by 2 bases and J by 2 bases, with 6 bases of the junction left unmatched. The germline V gene has CDR1 SGHDT and CDR2 YYEEEE. CDR3 nucleotides: TGTGCCAGCAGCTTACTCGACAGGGGTACTGGAAACACCATATATTTT. Encoded protein: CASSLLDRGTGNTIYF.

The chain employs TRBV27 and TRBJ2-5, with a possible D match to TRBD1 (6 bases). This CDR3 comprises 17 residues. Germline V lookup: CDR1 MNHEY, CDR2 SMNVEV (reference sequence). V was cut by 7 bases and J by 5 bases, with 26 bases left in between. Here the CDR3 reads CASKGWGPGEENETQYF. The CDR3 nucleotides read TGTGCCAGCAAAGGGTGGGGGCCCGGAGAGGAGAACGAGACCCAGTACTTC.

This clonotype was counted at least ten times. The rearrangement joins TRBV6-1 to TRBJ2-4, with 9 bases lining up with TRBD1. CDR1 and CDR2 (germline): MNHNS, SASEGT. V was clipped by 6 bases and J by 3 bases; unmatched bases: 3. The CDR3 consists of 14 residues. The CDR3 reads CASRMTGGKNIQYF. As DNA, the CDR3 is TGTGCCAGCAGGATGACAGGGGGCAAAAACATTCAGTACTTC.

A remark on this clonotype: A much larger clone differs from this one at a single base, so this may be a read error. The chain joins TRBV15 to TRBJ2-1, with D possibly TRBD2 on 5 matching bases. This CDR3 has 13 residues. From germline, CDR1 is LNHNV and CDR2 YYDKDF (reference sequence). CDR3 bases: TGTGTCACCAGCAGAGACCGGGGCAATGAGCAGTTCTTC. Translated: CVTSRDRGNEQFF. The complete variable domain, with remaining parts taken from reference TRBV15 and TRBJ2-1, reads DAMVIQNPRYQVTQFGKPVTLSCSQTLNHNVMYWYQQKSSQAPKLLFHYYDKDFNNEADTPDNFQSRRPNTSFCFLDIRSPGLGDTAMYLCVTSRDRGNEQFFGPGTRLTVL.

This clonotype was counted between two and nine times. CDR3 protein: CASSTSSRDVYGYTF. DNA for the CDR3: TGTGCCAGCAGCACCTCCTCCCGGGACGTCTATGGCTACACCTTC. V and J are TRBV12-3 or TRBV12-4 and TRBJ1-2; D possibly corresponds to TRBD1 (5 bases). This CDR3 contains 15 residues. Deletions cut 6 bases from V and 4 bases from J, with 18 bases between.

Many counts were recorded for this clonotype. The junction does not match germline at one end; this may be a read error. This chain connects TRBV5-1 to TRBJ2-3, with D unresolved. This CDR3 comprises 13 residues. Germline assignment: CDR1 SGHRS and CDR2 YFSETQ. CDR3 in amino acids: CASSLEVTDTQYF. CDR3 coding DNA: TGTGCCAGCAGCTTAGAGGTCACAGATACGCAGTATTTT.

Ten or more counts support this clonotype. The chain recombines TRBV7-2 with TRBJ2-7, with D possibly TRBD2 on 6 matching bases. Trimming removed 9 bases at V and 3 bases at J, with 21 bases between. Germline loops: CDR1 SGHTA, CDR2 FQGNSA. CDR3 length equals 15 residues. This CDR3 reads CASVQGDLIIYEQYF. The CDR3 DNA is TGTGCCAGTGTTCAAGGGGACTTAATAATCTACGAGCAGTACTTC.

There are many counts of this clonotype. The chain couples TRBV18 to TRBJ2-3; no clear D. The V end lost 2 bases, the J end lost 4 bases, and 7 bases lay between the germline ends. Germline V gives CDR1 KGHSH, CDR2 LQKENI. There are 13 residues in the CDR3. CDR3 protein: CASSPEAADTQYF. CDR3 nucleotide sequence: TGTGCCAGCTCACCAGAGGCCGCAGATACGCAGTATTTT.